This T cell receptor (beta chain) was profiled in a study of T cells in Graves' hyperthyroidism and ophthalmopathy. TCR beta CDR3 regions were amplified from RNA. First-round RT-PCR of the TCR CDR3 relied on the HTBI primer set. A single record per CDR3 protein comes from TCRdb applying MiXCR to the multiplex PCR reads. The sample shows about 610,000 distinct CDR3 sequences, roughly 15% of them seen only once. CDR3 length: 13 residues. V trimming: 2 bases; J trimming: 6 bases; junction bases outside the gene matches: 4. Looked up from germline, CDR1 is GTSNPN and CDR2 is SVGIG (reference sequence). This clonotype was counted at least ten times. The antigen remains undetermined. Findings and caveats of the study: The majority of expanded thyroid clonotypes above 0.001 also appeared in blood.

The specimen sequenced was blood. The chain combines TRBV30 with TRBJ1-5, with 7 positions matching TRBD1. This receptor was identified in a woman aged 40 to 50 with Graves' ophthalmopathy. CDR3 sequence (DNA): TGTGCCTGGAGTCGAGGGGGCAGTCAGCCCCAGCATTTT. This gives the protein CAWSRGGSQPQHF. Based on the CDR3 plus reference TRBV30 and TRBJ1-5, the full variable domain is SQTIHQWPATLVQPVGSPLSLECTVEGTSNPNLYWYRQAAGRGLQLLFYSVGIGQISSEVPQNLSASRPQDRQFILSSKKLLLSDSGFYLCAWSRGGSQPQHFGDGTRLSIL.